The 3 T cell receptor beta chains listed next were all sequenced from one sample in a study of cytomegalovirus exposure and HLA in healthy donors. Primers for the PCR totalled 60 Vbeta and 13 Jbeta. Measured with immunoSEQ multiplex PCR; TCRdb has only the in-frame clones, and not every one. The table has 85,000 to 120,000 clones, over 70% seen once; the top ten hold roughly 3%. The sequenced material came from PBMCs. These receptors all come from a female donor in good health and CMV-seronegative.

This chain uses TRBV15 with TRBJ2-3; 9 positions match TRBD2. This CDR3 is built from 15 residues. Germline V gene sequence: CDR1 LNHNV, CDR2 YYDKDF (reference sequence). Unmatched junction bases numbered 4, after V lost 3 bases and J lost 3 bases. CDR3 sequence: CATSRREGRTDTQYF. The CDR3 DNA follows: TGTGCCACCAGCAGGCGGGAGGGCCGAACAGATACGCAGTATTTT.

This clone was seen only once. This chain uses TRBV5-1 with TRBJ2-1; 10 bases map to TRBD1. The V gene's germline CDR1 is SGHRS and CDR2 YFSETQ. The ends lost 3 bases at V and 7 bases at J; junction bases unmatched: 10. This CDR3 has 16 amino acids. The CDR3 nucleotides read TGCGCCAGCAGCTCCGACAGGGGGCAGGGGTCTAATGAGCAGTTCTTC. Protein: CASSSDRGQGSNEQFF.

V and J are TRBV9 and TRBJ2-5; D perhaps matches TRBD2 (7 bases). Germline V gene lookup returns CDR1 SGDLS and CDR2 YYNGEE. V dropped 3 bases and J dropped 0 bases, with 18 bases sitting between them. The CDR3 runs 17 residues. The CDR3 loop is CASSGRGARLDQETQYF. The CDR3 region has the DNA TGTGCCAGCAGCGGACGGGGGGCTCGACTAGACCAAGAGACCCAGTACTTC. Together with reference TRBV9 and TRBJ2-5, the CDR3 gives the full variable domain: DSGVTQTPKHLITATGQRVTLRCSPRSGDLSVYWYQQSLDQGLQFLIQYYNGEERAKGNILERFSAQQFPDLHSELNLSSLELGDSALYFCASSGRGARLDQETQYFGPGTRLLVL.